Below are 6 T cell receptor beta chains sequenced from a single sample in a study of T cells in Graves' hyperthyroidism and ophthalmopathy. Researchers amplified the TCR beta CDR3 regions from RNA transcripts. First-round RT-PCR of the TCR CDR3 relied on the HTBI primer set. MiXCR was run by TCRdb on the multiplex PCR reads, yielding one entry per CDR3 protein. The sample consists of around 290,000 distinct CDR3 sequences, 15% to 20% of them appearing once. Sequenced: blood. These receptors were collected from a woman aged 60-75 years with Graves' ophthalmopathy.

The table lists this clonotype with a few counts. The rearrangement links TRBV5-1 to TRBJ1-2, with a weak D call TRBD1 (6 bases). This CDR3 comprises 13 residues. Germline lookup yields CDR1 SGHRS and CDR2 YFSETQ. Trimming removed 5 bases at V and 8 bases at J, with 16 bases between. The CDR3 is CASRGTGLRGYTF. The DNA of the CDR3 is TGCGCCAGCAGGGGTACAGGGCTTAGGGGCTACACCTTC.

In its sample, this clonotype was seen a few times. The genes are TRBV4-2 and TRBJ2-1; D gene uncertain. Per the germline V gene, CDR1 is LGHNA and CDR2 is YNFKEQ. This CDR3 comprises 13 residues. V gave up 3 bases and J gave up 6 bases, with 9 bases separating them. The CDR3 sequence is CASSHKTSNEQFF. CDR3 bases: TGTGCCAGCAGCCATAAAACCAGCAATGAGCAGTTCTTC.

The chain employs TRBV14 and TRBJ1-4; D is ambiguous. Deletions cut 3 bases from V and 15 bases from J, with 23 bases between. Per germline, CDR1 SGHDN and CDR2 FVKESK. The CDR3 is 15 residues long. The CDR3 sequence is CASSHISQDVSRMFF. The CDR3 coding sequence is TGTGCCAGCAGCCATATTAGTCAGGACGTATCAAGGATGTTTTTT.

The chain joins TRBV6-1 to TRBJ2-7, with D unresolved. This CDR3 has 14 residues. Looked up from germline, CDR1 is MNHNS and CDR2 is SASEGT. V lost 6 bases and J lost 5, with 17 bases in between. The CDR3 DNA sequence: TGTGCCAGCAGCAAGGTTAGAGGCTCTAACGAGCAGTACTTC. Residues: CASSKVRGSNEQYF.

This clonotype turned up a few times. This chain links TRBV7-9 with TRBJ2-2, with D perhaps TRBD1 or TRBD2 (5 bases each). CDR1 and CDR2 (germline): SEHNR, FQNEAQ (reference sequence). The CDR3 sequence is 16 residues long. Trimming shortened V by 0 bases and J by 3 bases, and 11 bases separated the two germline ends. The CDR3 reads CASSLARGRDTGELFF. The CDR3 DNA follows: TGTGCCAGCAGCTTAGCCCGGGGCAGGGACACCGGGGAGCTGTTTTTT.

This clonotype was picked up a small number of times. CDR3 coding DNA: TGTGCCAGCAGCCAAGGACAGGGTGCAGGTAATGAAAAACTGTTTTTT. It yields the protein CASSQGQGAGNEKLFF. The V gene is TRBV4-2, the J gene TRBJ1-4; 7 positions agree with TRBD1. The germline V gene encodes CDR1 LGHNA and CDR2 YNFKEQ. The CDR3 covers 16 residues. The V and J ends lost 1 base and 4 bases, in that order; junction bases with no gene match: 6.